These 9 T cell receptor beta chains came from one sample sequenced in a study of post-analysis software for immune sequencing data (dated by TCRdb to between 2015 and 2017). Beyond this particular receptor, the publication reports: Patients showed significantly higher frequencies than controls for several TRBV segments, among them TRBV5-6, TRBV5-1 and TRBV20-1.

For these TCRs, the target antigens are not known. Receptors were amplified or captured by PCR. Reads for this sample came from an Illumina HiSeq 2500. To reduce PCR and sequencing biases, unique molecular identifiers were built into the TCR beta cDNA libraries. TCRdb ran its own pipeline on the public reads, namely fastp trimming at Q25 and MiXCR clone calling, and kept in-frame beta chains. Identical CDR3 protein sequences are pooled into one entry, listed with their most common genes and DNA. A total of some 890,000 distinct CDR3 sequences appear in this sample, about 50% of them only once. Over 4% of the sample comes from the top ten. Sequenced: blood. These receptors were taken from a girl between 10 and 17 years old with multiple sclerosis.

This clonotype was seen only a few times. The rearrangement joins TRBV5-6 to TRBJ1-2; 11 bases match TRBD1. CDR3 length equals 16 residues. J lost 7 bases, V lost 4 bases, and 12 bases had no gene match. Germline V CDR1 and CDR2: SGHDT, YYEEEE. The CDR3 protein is CASSAGTGGHRIGYTF. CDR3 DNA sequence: TGTGCCAGCAGCGCCGGGACAGGGGGACACCGGATTGGCTACACCTTC.

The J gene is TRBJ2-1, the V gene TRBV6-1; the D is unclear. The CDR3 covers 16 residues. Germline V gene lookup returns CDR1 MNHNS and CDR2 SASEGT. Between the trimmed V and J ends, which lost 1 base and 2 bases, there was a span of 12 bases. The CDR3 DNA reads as TGTGCCAGCAGTGAAGAAGGTTTTTGGACCTACAATGAGCAGTTCTTC. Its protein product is CASSEEGFWTYNEQFF.

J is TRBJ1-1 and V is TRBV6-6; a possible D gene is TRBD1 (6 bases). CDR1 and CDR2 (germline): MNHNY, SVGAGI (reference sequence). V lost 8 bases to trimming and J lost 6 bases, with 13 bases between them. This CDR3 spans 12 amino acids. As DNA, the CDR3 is TGTGCCAGCGGCTTAGGGGGGCCTGAAGCTTTCTTT. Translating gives CASGLGGPEAFF.

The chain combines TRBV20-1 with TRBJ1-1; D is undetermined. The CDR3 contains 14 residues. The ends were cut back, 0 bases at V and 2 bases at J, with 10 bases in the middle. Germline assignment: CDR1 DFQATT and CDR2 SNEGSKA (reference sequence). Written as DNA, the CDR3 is TGCAGTGCTAGAGATTTTAAGATAAACACTGAAGCTTTCTTT. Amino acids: CSARDFKINTEAFF.

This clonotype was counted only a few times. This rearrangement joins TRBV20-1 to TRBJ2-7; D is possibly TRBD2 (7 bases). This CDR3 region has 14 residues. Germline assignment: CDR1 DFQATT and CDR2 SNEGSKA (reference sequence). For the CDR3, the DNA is TGCAGCGTGGCGCGGGGGCATGGGTCCTACGAGCAGTACTTC. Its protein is CSVARGHGSYEQYF.

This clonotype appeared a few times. The CDR3 spells CATSSVPGRGNIQYF. CDR3 DNA: TGTGCCACCAGCAGCGTCCCCGGGAGGGGAAACATTCAGTACTTC. The genes are TRBV15 and TRBJ2-4; 8 nucleotides line up with TRBD2. V lost 3 bases and J lost 6; bases outside the gene matches: 7. CDR1 and CDR2 (germline): LNHNV, YYDKDF (reference sequence). The CDR3 totals 15 residues. Full variable domain (outside the CDR3, taken from reference TRBV15 and TRBJ2-4): DAMVIQNPRYQVTQFGKPVTLSCSQTLNHNVMYWYQQKSSQAPKLLFHYYDKDFNNEADTPDNFQSRRPNTSFCFLDIRSPGLGDTAMYLCATSSVPGRGNIQYFGAGTRLSVL.

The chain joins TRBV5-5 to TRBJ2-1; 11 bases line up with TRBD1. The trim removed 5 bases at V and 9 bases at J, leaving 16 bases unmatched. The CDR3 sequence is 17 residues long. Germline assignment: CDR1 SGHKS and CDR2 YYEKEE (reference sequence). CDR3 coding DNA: TGTGCCAGCAGACGAGCGATGTCGGGACAGGGGGTAGGTGAGCAGTTCTTC. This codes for CASRRAMSGQGVGEQFF.

The CDR3: CASSIASRAPPTYEQYF. The CDR3, as DNA: TGTGCCAGCAGCATCGCTTCCCGGGCCCCTCCCACCTACGAGCAGTACTTC. The chain combines TRBV7-2 with TRBJ2-7; no firm D call. Deletions cut 5 bases from V and 2 bases from J, with 22 bases between. The CDR3 runs to 17 residues. Germline CDR1 reads SGHTA; CDR2 reads FQGNSA.

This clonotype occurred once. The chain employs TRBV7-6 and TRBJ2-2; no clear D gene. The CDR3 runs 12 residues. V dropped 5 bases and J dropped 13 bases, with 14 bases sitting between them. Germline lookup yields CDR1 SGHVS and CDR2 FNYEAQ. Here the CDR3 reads CASSHDVLRLFF. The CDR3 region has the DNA TGTGCCAGCAGCCACGACGTATTGAGGCTGTTTTTT.